One sample yielded the 14 T cell receptor beta chains listed below, sequenced in a study of beta chain features in type 1 diabetes. Notes on the study in general: Shortening that was moderate but significant affected the TCRB CDR3s of Type 1 diabetes patients in all four CD4+ subsets.

Every isolated RNA sample was fully reverse transcribed, so sequencing captured expressed TCRB transcripts. Method: immunoSEQ multiplex PCR; TCRdb's copy keeps in-frame clones and lacks some. The table records almost 350,000 clones, approximately 10% of them present only once. The antigens for these receptors are not known. Sequencing used central memory CD4+ T cells from blood. The receptors stem from a man younger than 45 with type 1 diabetes.

The chain links TRBV10-2 to TRBJ2-7; TRBD2 aligns across 13 bases. The ends lost 6 bases at V and 0 bases at J; junction bases unmatched: 5. The length of the CDR3 is 16 residues. Germline CDR1 and CDR2: WSHSY and SAAADI. The chain's CDR3 is CASRGTSGASSYEQYF. In DNA, the CDR3 is TGCGCCAGCAGGGGGACTAGCGGGGCGAGCTCCTACGAGCAGTACTTC.

V is TRBV21-1 and J is TRBJ1-6. TRBV21-1 is shown as a pseudogene. There are 17 residues in the CDR3. The CDR3 here is CASSKEFIEAGNSPLHF. The CDR3 DNA is TGTGCCAGCAGCAAAGAGTTTATAGAGGCCGGGAATTCACCCCTCCACTTT.

This chain joins TRBV5-1 and TRBJ2-1; the D call may be TRBD1 or TRBD2 (5 bases each). The CDR3 consists of 12 residues. Germline values: CDR1 SGHRS, CDR2 YFSETQ. V was cut by 0 bases and J by 9 bases, with 7 bases left in between. Here the CDR3 reads CASSLEGTEQFF. In nucleotides, the CDR3 is TGCGCCAGCAGCTTGGAAGGGACTGAGCAGTTCTTC.

This clone came up many times. V usage is TRBV7-9 and J usage is TRBJ2-7; D is ambiguous. From germline, CDR1 is SEHNR and CDR2 FQNEAQ (reference sequence). The CDR3 covers 12 residues. Trimming removed 5 bases from V and 6 bases from J, with 11 bases in between. The CDR3: CASSPNLGEQYF. Written as DNA, the CDR3 is TGTGCCAGCAGCCCGAATCTTGGCGAGCAGTACTTC.

CDR3 sequence: CSVEGGRGDLSGANVLTF. The CDR3 bases are TGCAGCGTTGAAGGGGGTAGGGGAGACCTCTCTGGGGCCAACGTCCTGACTTTC. This chain joins TRBV29-1 and TRBJ2-6; the D gene could be TRBD1 or TRBD2 (5 bases each). The CDR3 has 18 amino acids. Germline loops: CDR1 SQVTM, CDR2 ANQGSEA. V shed 1 base and J shed 0 bases, with 16 bases lying between them.

This clone was seen more than once but under ten times. The V call is TRBV20-1, the J call TRBJ2-1; TRBD1 agrees at 7 bases. The V and J ends lost 5 bases and 5 bases, in that order; junction bases with no gene match: 0. CDR3 length: 11 amino acids. From germline, CDR1 is DFQATT and CDR2 SNEGSKA (reference sequence). Here the CDR3 DNA reads TGCAGTGCTGACAGGGACAATGAGCAGTTCTTC. Translating gives CSADRDNEQFF.

This clone was recorded a few times. The chain recombines TRBV11-2 with TRBJ2-1, with no clear D. V gave up 4 bases and J gave up 1 base, with 14 bases separating them. Germline CDR1 SGHAT, CDR2 FQNNGV. This CDR3 is 16 amino acids long. CDR3 in DNA: TGTGCCAGCAGCTCCCGCCCGGATCAATCCTACAATGAGCAGTTCTTC. Translation gives CASSSRPDQSYNEQFF.

This clone appeared a few times. The chain links TRBV9 to TRBJ2-5, with D possibly matching TRBD2 (6 bases). The CDR3 is made up of 14 amino acids. Germline-derived CDR1 and CDR2 are SGDLS and YYNGEE. V was pared by 3 bases and J by 5 bases, with 14 bases between. For the CDR3, the DNA is TGTGCCAGCAGCGATCCCCGGGGGATGGAGACCCAGTACTTC. Translating it yields CASSDPRGMETQYF.

The sample holds many counts of this clone. V gene TRBV5-4 combines with J gene TRBJ2-6; possibly TRBD1 for D (6 bases). The V end lost 0 bases, the J end lost 3 bases, and 13 bases lay between the germline ends. The length of the CDR3 is 17 residues. Germline CDR1 is SGHNT and CDR2 is YYREEE (reference sequence). Here the CDR3 DNA reads TGTGCCAGCAGCTTGGTACAGGGCCCCAATGGGGCCAACGTCCTGACTTTC. This sequence encodes CASSLVQGPNGANVLTF.

The CDR3 reads CASSYSIAGGDTEAFF. The CDR3 DNA is TGTGCCAGCAGTTACTCGATCGCAGGGGGGGACACTGAAGCTTTCTTT. The chain recombines TRBV6-5 with TRBJ1-1; TRBD1 aligns across 7 bases. CDR1 and CDR2 from the germline V gene are MNHEY and SVGAGI. Trimming took 0 bases from V and 3 from J; bases not matched to a gene: 7. The CDR3 consists of 16 residues.

A few counts support this clone. This CDR3 reads CASSLVASGGLGTDTQYF. In DNA, the CDR3 is TGCGCCAGCAGCTTGGTTGCTTCGGGGGGACTGGGCACAGATACGCAGTATTTT. V gene TRBV5-1 combines with J gene TRBJ2-3; 7 nucleotides match TRBD2. The V gene's germline CDR1 is SGHRS and CDR2 YFSETQ. Losses at the gene ends were 0 bases for V and 1 base for J; bases not matched to a gene: 11. The CDR3 has 18 amino acids.

This clone was seen a handful of times. The chain links TRBV7-2 to TRBJ2-3; D remains ambiguous. CDR3 length: 13 residues. V dropped 5 bases and J dropped 6 bases, with 12 bases sitting between them. Germline V CDR1 and CDR2: SGHTA, FQGNSA. The CDR3 nucleotides are TGTGCCAGCAGCCTTGACTCCTCGGATACGCAGTATTTT. This codes for CASSLDSSDTQYF. The full variable domain, its missing parts supplied by reference TRBV7-2 and TRBJ2-3, is GAGVSQSPSNKVTEKGKDVELRCDPISGHTALYWYRQSLGQGLEFLIYFQGNSAPDKSGLPSDRFSAERTGGSVSTLTIQRTQQEDSAVYLCASSLDSSDTQYFGPGTRLTVL.

This clone showed up just a few times. The junction shows a germline mismatch at one end, possibly a read error. V is TRBV7-9 and J is TRBJ2-3; 11 bases map to TRBD2. There are 11 residues in the CDR3. Germline assignment: CDR1 SEHNR and CDR2 FQNEAQ (reference sequence). Here the CDR3 reads CASSSGTSGSF. The CDR3 DNA reads as TGTGCCTCCAGCAGCGGGACTAGCGGCAGTTTT.

The rearrangement links TRBV30 to TRBJ1-6; no firm D call. CDR3 length: 13 amino acids. Per the germline V gene, CDR1 is GTSNPN and CDR2 is SVGIG (reference sequence). V was trimmed by 7 bases and J by 1 base, leaving 8 bases between them. CDR3 coding DNA: TGTGCCTCCCGCAGATCCTATAATTCACCCCTCCACTTT. The encoded protein is CASRRSYNSPLHF.